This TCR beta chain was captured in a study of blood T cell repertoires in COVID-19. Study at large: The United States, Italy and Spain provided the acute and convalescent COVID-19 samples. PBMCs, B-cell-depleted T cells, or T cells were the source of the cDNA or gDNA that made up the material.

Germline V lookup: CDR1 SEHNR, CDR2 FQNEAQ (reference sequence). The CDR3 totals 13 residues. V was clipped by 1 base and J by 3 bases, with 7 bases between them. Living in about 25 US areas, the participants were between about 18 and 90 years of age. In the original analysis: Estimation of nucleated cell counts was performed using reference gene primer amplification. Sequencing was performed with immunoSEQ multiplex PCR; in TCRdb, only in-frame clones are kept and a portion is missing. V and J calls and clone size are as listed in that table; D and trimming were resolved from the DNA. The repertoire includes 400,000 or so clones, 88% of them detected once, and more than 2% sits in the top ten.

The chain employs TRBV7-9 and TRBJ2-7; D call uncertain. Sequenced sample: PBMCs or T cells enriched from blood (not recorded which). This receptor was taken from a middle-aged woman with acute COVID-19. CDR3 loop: CASSLVSNYEQYF. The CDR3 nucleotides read TGTGCCAGCAGCTTAGTTAGCAACTACGAGCAGTACTTC.